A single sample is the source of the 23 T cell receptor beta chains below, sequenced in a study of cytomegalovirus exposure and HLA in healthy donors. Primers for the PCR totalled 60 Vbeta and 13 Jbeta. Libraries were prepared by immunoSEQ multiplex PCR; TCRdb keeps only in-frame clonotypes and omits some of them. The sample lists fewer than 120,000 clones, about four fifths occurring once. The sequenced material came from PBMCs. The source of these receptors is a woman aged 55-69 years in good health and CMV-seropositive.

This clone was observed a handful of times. The chain's CDR3 is CSVGGSGGGYTF. The CDR3 nucleotides are TGCAGCGTGGGGGGTAGTGGGGGAGGCTACACCTTC. This chain connects TRBV29-1 to TRBJ1-2; D perhaps matches TRBD1 (5 bases). The CDR3 consists of 12 residues. Per germline, CDR1 SQVTM and CDR2 ANQGSEA. V lost 6 bases to trimming and J lost 8 bases, with 16 bases between them.

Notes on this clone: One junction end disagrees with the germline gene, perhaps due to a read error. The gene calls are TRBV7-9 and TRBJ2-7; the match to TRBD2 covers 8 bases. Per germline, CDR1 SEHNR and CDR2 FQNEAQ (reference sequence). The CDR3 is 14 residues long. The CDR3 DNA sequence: TGTTCCAGCAGCTTAGACGGGAGGGCCTTCGAGCAGTACTTC. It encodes CSSSLDGRAFEQYF.

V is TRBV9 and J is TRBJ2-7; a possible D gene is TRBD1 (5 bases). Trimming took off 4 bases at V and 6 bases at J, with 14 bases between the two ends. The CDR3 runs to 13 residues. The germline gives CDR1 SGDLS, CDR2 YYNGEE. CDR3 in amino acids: CASSPFHGAEQYF. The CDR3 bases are TGTGCCAGCAGCCCATTCCATGGGGCCGAGCAGTACTTC. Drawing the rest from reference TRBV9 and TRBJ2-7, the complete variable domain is DSGVTQTPKHLITATGQRVTLRCSPRSGDLSVYWYQQSLDQGLQFLIQYYNGEERAKGNILERFSAQQFPDLHSELNLSSLELGDSALYFCASSPFHGAEQYFGPGTRLTVT.

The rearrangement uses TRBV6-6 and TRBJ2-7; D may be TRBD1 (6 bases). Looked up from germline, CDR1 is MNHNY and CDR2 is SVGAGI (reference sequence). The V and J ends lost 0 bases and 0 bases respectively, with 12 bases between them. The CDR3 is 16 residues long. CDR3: CASSYSRGGSSYEQYF. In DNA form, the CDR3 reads TGTGCCAGCAGTTACTCCAGGGGCGGATCCTCCTACGAGCAGTACTTC.

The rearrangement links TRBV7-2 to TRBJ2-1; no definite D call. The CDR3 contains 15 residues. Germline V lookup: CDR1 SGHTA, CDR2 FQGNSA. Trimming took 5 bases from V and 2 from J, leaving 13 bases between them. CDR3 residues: CASSLRRNPYNEQFF. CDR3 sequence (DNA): TGTGCCAGCAGCCTCCGCAGGAACCCCTACAATGAGCAGTTCTTC.

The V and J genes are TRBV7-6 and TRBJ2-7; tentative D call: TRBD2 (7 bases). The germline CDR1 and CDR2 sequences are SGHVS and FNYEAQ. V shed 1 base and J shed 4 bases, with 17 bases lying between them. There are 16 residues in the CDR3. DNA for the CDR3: TGTGCCAGCAGCTTAGGGCCTTCGGGGGGCGAGTACGAGCAGTACTTC. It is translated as CASSLGPSGGEYEQYF.

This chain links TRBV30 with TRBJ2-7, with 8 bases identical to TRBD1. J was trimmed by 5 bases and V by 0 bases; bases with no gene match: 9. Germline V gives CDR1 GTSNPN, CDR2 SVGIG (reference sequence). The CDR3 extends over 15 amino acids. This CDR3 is CAWSVPLTGVNEQYF. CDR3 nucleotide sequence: TGTGCCTGGAGTGTACCCTTGACAGGGGTCAACGAGCAGTACTTC.

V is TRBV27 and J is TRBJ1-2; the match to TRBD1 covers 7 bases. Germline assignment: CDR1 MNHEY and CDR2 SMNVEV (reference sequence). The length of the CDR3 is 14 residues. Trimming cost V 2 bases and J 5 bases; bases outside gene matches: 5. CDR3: CASSLMGTAYGYTF. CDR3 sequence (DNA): TGTGCCAGCAGTTTAATGGGGACAGCGTATGGCTACACCTTC.

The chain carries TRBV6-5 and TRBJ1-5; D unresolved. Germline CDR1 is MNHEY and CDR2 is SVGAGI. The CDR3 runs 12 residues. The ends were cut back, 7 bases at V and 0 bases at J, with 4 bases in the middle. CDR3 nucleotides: TGTGCCAGCAACGGTAGCAATCAGCCCCAGCATTTT. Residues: CASNGSNQPQHF.

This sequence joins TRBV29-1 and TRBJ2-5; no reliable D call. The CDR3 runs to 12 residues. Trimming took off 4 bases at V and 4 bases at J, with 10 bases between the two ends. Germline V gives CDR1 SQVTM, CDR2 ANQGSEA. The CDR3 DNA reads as TGCAGCGTTGTACAGCACGCAGAGACCCAGTACTTC. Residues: CSVVQHAETQYF.

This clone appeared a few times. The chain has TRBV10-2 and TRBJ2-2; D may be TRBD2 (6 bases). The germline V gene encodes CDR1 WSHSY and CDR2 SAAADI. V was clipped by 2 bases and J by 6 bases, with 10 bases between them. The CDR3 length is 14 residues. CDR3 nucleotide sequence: TGCGCCAGCAGTGAGGTGTGGGGGGCCGGGGAGCTGTTTTTT. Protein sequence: CASSEVWGAGELFF.

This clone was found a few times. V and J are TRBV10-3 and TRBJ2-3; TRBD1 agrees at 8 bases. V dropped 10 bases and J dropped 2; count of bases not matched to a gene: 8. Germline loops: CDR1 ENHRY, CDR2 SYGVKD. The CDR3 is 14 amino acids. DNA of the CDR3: TGTGCCACTCGGACAGGGCGAGACACAGATACGCAGTATTTT. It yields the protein CATRTGRDTDTQYF.

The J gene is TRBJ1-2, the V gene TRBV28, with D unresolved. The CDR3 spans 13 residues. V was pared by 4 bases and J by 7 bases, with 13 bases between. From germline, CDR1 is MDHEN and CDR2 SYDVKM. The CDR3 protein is CASSSTFTGGYTF. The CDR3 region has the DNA TGTGCCAGCAGTTCTACCTTCACGGGTGGCTACACCTTC.

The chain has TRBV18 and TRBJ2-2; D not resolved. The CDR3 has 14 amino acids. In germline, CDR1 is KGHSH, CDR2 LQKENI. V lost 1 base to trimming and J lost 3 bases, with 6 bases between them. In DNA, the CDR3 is TGTGCCAGCTCACCACGGCAGGACACCGGGGAGCTGTTTTTT. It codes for CASSPRQDTGELFF.

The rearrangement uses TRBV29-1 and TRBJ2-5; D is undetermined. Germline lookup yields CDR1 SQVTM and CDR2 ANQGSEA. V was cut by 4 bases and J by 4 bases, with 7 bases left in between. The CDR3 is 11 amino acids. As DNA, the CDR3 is TGCAGCGTTGGTGAGCGAGAGACCCAGTACTTC. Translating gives CSVGERETQYF.

The CDR3 spells CTSSKTSGNNEQYF. The CDR3, as DNA: TGCACCAGCAGCAAGACTAGCGGGAACAACGAGCAGTACTTC. The genes are TRBV1 and TRBJ2-7; the listed D gene, TRBD2, was not tested against the DNA. TRBV1 is shown as a pseudogene. The CDR3 is 14 amino acids.

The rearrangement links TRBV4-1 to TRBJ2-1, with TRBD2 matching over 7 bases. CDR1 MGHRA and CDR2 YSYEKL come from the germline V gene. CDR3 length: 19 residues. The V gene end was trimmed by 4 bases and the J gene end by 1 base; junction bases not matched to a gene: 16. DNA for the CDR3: TGCGCCAGCAGCCCAAGTCAAGCGGGAACATTCCTTTCCTACAATGAGCAGTTCTTC. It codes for CASSPSQAGTFLSYNEQFF.

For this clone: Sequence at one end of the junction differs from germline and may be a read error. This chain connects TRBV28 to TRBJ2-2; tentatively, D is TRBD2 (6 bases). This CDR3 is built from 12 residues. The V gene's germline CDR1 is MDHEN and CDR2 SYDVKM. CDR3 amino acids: CSSGPIAGELFF. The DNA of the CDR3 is TGCTCCAGCGGGCCTATAGCCGGGGAGCTGTTTTTT. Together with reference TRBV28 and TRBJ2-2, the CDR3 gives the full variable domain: DVKVTQSSRYLVKRTGEKVFLECVQDMDHENMFWYRQDPGLGLRLIYFSYDVKMKEKGDIPEGYSVSREKKERFSLILESASTNQTSMYLCSSGPIAGELFFGEGSRLTVL.

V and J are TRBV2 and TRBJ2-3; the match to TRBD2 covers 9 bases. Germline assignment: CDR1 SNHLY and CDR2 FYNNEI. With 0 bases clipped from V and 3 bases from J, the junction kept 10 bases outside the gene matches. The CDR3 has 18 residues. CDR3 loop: CASSEALAGMSITDTQYF. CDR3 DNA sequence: TGTGCCAGCAGTGAAGCGCTAGCGGGAATGAGTATTACAGATACGCAGTATTTT.

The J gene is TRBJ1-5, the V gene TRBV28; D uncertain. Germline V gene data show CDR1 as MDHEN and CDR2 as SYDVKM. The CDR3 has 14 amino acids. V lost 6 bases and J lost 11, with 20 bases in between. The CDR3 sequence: CASSSAPVPTAQHF. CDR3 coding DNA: TGTGCCAGCAGCTCTGCCCCCGTCCCCACGGCCCAGCATTTT.

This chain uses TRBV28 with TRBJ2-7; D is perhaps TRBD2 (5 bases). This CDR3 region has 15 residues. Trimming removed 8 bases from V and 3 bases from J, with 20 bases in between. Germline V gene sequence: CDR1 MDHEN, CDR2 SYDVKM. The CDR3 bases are TGTGCCAGCGGTCTTATAGGGAGTAGCGACTACGAGCAGTACTTC. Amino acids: CASGLIGSSDYEQYF.

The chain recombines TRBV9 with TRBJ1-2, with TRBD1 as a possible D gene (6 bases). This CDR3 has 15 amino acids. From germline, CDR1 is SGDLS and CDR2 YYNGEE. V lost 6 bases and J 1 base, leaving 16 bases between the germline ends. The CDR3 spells CASTSPGGFNYGYTF. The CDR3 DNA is TGTGCCAGCACCTCTCCGGGGGGCTTTAACTATGGCTACACCTTC.

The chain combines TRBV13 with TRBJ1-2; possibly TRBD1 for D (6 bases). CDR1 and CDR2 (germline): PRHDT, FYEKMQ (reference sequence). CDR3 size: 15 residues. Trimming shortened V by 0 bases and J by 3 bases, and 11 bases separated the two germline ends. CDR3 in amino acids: CASSLGFAGDYGYTF. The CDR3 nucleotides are TGTGCCAGCAGCTTAGGTTTTGCAGGGGACTATGGCTACACCTTC.